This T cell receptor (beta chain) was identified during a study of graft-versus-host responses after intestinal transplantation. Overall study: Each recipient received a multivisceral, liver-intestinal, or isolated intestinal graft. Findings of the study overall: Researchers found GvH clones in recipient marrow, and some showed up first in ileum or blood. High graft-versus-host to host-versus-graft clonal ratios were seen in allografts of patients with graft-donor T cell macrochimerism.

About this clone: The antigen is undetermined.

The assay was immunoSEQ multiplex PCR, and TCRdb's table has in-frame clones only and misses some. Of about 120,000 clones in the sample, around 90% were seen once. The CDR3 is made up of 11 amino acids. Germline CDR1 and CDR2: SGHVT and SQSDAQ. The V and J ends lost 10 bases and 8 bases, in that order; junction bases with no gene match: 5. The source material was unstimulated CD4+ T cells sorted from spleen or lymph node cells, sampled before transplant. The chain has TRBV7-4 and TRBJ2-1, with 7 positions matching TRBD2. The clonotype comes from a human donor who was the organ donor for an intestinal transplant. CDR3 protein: CANRGGDEQFF. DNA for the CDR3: TGTGCCAACCGTGGGGGGGATGAGCAGTTCTTC.